The rows below give T cell receptor beta chains drawn from one sample of a study of cytomegalovirus exposure and HLA in healthy donors. The repertoire was sequenced with immunoSEQ multiplex PCR; TCRdb's copy has only in-frame clones and lacks some. Altogether about 180,000 clones are present, around 82% being singletons, with the ten largest covering around 2.3%. The sample taken for sequencing was PBMCs. These TCRs come from a woman aged 25 to 39 in good health and CMV-seropositive. The CDR3 runs from the conserved cysteine through the conserved F or W. The order of the fields is J gene, V gene, clone size, D gene, CDR3 DNA, CDR3 protein. A D gene is named only where the DNA matches it firmly. The size of a clone is reported for some rows only, either as once, few or many, or as a class for expanded clones.

>TRBJ2-7|TRBV11-2|once|TRBD1
TGTGCCAGCAGCTTTGGGACAGGGTCCTCCTACGAGCAGTACTTC
CASSFGTGSSYEQYF
>TRBJ2-1|TRBV7-3|.|TRBD2
TGTGCCAGCAGCTTAAAGGCGGGGGGGTATACTGAGCAGTTCTTC
CASSLKAGGYTEQFF
>TRBJ2-7|TRBV29-1|.|.
TGCAGCGTCGGGATGAACGAGCAGTACTTC
CSVGMNEQYF
>TRBJ1-4|TRBV27|.|TRBD1
TGTGCCAGCAGTTACGGACAGGGAGTTGAAAAACTGTTTTTT
CASSYGQGVEKLFF
>TRBJ1-1|TRBV19|.|.
TGTGCCAGTAGTTGGCAGACTAACACTGAAGCTTTCTTT
CASSWQTNTEAFF
>TRBJ1-5|TRBV29-1|.|.
TGCAGCGTTGATTCACCGGGTGACAATCAGCCCCAGCATTTT
CSVDSPGDNQPQHF
>TRBJ2-5|TRBV5-1|once|.
TGCGCCAGCAGCTTGGGGGGAGGAGTCGGAGAGACCCAGTACTTC
CASSLGGGVGETQYF
>TRBJ2-7|TRBV28|few|TRBD1
TGTGCCAGCAGTTTGAGACAGGGGGAAGGCTACGAGCAGTACTTC
CASSLRQGEGYEQYF
>TRBJ2-7|TRBV30|.|TRBD1
TGTGCCTGGAGTGTGGGGGACAGCTCCTACGAGCAGTACTTC
CAWSVGDSSYEQYF
>TRBJ2-7|TRBV5-1|.|.
TGCGCCAGCAGCAGATCCACGGGCTCCTACGAGCAGTACTTC
CASSRSTGSYEQYF
>TRBJ1-5|TRBV6-5|.|TRBD1
TGTGCCAGCAGCCTCACAGGGGCGGGCCAGCCCCAGCATTTT
CASSLTGAGQPQHF
>TRBJ1-5|TRBV5-6|few|.
TGTGCCAGCAGCCTCCAAGCGAATCAGCCCCAGCATTTT
CASSLQANQPQHF
>TRBJ2-3|TRBV9|.|.
TGTGCCAGCAGCGTAGGGGGGGGCGTCGTCACAGATACGCAGTATTTT
CASSVGGGVVTDTQYF
>TRBJ1-2|TRBV6-5|.|TRBD1
TGTGCCACAAAGGGACAGGGGGCGCTGGGCTATGGCTACACCTTC
CATKGQGALGYGYTF
>TRBJ2-2|TRBV7-8|few|.
TGTGCCAGCAGCTTCCACCGGAACGGCGGAAACACCGGGGAGCTGTTTTTT
CASSFHRNGGNTGELFF
>TRBJ1-3|TRBV5-1|.|.
TGCGCCAGCAGCTTGGCGGGTAGCTCTGGAAACACCATATATTTT
CASSLAGSSGNTIYF
>TRBJ2-7|TRBV11-3|.|.
TGTGCCAGCAGCTTAGCGGAGGGGCCCTACGAGCAGTACTTC
CASSLAEGPYEQYF
>TRBJ1-1|TRBV5-4|.|TRBD1
TGTGCCAGCAGTCCCACGACAGGGGTTAGCACTGAAGCTTTCTTT
CASSPTTGVSTEAFF
>TRBJ2-5|TRBV28|few|TRBD2
TGTGCCAGCAGCCCGCCGACTAGCTCAACGGAGACCCAGTACTTC
CASSPPTSSTETQYF
>TRBJ2-1|TRBV9|.|TRBD1
TGTGCCAGCAGCGTACAGGGGGCAGGCAATGAGCAGTTCTTC
CASSVQGAGNEQFF
>TRBJ2-3|TRBV11-2|once|.
TGTGCCAGCAGCTTCAGGGGCGCGGATACGCAGTATTTT
CASSFRGADTQYF
>TRBJ1-4|TRBV7-2|.|.
TGTGCCAGCAGCCCCGGTGGGGCAGGTGAAAAACTGTTTTTT
CASSPGGAGEKLFF
>TRBJ2-2|TRBV7-2|.|TRBD1
TGTGCCAGCAGTCCGGGACAGGGGTTGAGGGAGCTGTTTTTT
CASSPGQGLRELFF
>TRBJ1-2|TRBV4-3|.|.
TGCGCCAGCAGCCAAGCCGTGGCAGACTATGGCTACACCTTC
CASSQAVADYGYTF
>TRBJ2-7|TRBV4-3|.|TRBD2
TGCGCCAGCAGCCAGGGGGTGAGACTAGCGGGGGGGCATGGGTACGAGCAGTACTTC
CASSQGVRLAGGHGYEQYF
>TRBJ2-5|TRBV6-4|.|TRBD1
TGTGCCAGCAGTGAGACCGGGACAGGACAAGAGACCCAGTACTTC
CASSETGTGQETQYF
>TRBJ1-2|TRBV27|few|.
TGTGCCAGCAGTTTAGGGGGGGTGGGCGGCTACACCTTC
CASSLGGVGGYTF